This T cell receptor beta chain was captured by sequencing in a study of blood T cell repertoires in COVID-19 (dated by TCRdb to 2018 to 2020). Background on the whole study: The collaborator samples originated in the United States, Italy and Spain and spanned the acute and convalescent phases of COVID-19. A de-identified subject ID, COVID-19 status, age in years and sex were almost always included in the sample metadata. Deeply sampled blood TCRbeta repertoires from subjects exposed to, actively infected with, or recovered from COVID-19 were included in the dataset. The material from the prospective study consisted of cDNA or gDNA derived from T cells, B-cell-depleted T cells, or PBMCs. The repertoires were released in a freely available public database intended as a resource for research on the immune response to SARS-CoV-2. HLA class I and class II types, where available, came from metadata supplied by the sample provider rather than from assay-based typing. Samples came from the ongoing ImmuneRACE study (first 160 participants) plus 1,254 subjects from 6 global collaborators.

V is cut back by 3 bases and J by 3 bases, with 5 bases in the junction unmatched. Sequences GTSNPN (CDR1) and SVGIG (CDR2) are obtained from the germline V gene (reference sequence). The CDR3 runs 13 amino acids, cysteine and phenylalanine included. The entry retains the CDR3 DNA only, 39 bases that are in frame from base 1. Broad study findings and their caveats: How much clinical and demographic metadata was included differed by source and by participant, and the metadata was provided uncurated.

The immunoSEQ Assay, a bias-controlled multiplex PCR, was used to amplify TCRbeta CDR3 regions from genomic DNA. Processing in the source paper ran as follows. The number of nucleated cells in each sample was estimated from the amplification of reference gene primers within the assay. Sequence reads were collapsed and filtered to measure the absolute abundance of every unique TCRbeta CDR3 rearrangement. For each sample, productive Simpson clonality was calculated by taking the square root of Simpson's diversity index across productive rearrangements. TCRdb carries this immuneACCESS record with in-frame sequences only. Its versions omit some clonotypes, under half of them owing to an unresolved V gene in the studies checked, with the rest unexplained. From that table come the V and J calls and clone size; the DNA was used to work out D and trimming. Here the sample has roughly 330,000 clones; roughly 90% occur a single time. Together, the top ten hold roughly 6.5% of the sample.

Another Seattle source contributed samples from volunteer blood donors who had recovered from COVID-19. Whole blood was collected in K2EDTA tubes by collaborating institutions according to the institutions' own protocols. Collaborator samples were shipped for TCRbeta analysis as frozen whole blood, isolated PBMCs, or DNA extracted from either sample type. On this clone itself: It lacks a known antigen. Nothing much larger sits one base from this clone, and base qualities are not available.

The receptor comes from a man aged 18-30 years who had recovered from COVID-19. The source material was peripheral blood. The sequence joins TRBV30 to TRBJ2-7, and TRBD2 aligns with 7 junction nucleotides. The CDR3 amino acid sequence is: CAWSRTGGYEQYF. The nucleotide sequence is TGTGCCTGGAGCAGAACGGGGGGCTACGAGCAGTACTTC.